A selection of T cell receptor beta chains follows, all from one sample in a study of graft-versus-host responses after intestinal transplantation. The table came from immunoSEQ multiplex PCR; TCRdb's copy has only in-frame clones and leaves some out. This table has fewer than 100,000 clones, 86% appearing once. The source was PBMCs, collected 255 days after intestinal transplant. These receptors were obtained from a human patient who received an intestinal transplant, so some T cells may come from the graft donor. Each CDR3 is given with its conserved first and last residue. Fields, in order: V gene, J gene, CDR3 protein.

v_call: TRBV7-9
j_call: TRBJ1-2
cdr3_aa: CASSLGGGEKGRTF

v_call: TRBV7-2
j_call: TRBJ1-4
cdr3_aa: CASSLRTGEKLFF

v_call: TRBV9
j_call: TRBJ1-2
cdr3_aa: CASTGTVNYGYTF

v_call: TRBV6-6
j_call: TRBJ1-5
cdr3_aa: CASSYEGGLNQPQHF

v_call: TRBV18
j_call: TRBJ1-3
cdr3_aa: CASSPPSSRSGNTIYF

v_call: TRBV7-9
j_call: TRBJ1-5
cdr3_aa: CASSLSGAGPGNQPQHF

v_call: TRBV27
j_call: TRBJ2-7
cdr3_aa: CASRSRVTPHPGTSYEQYF

v_call: TRBV28
j_call: TRBJ2-5
cdr3_aa: CASILAGDPLGTQYF

v_call: TRBV19
j_call: TRBJ1-2
cdr3_aa: CASSMGQFNYGYTF

v_call: TRBV29-1
j_call: TRBJ1-2
cdr3_aa: CSVELGWQGYTF

v_call: TRBV11-3
j_call: TRBJ2-2
cdr3_aa: CASSTSRLAGVGELFF

v_call: TRBV5-4
j_call: TRBJ2-5
cdr3_aa: CASSLPRGETQYF

v_call: TRBV27
j_call: TRBJ2-3
cdr3_aa: CASSSSRLSTDTQYF

v_call: TRBV10-3
j_call: TRBJ2-2
cdr3_aa: CAIGQGYTGELFF

v_call: TRBV13
j_call: TRBJ2-5
cdr3_aa: CASSLGVWGQGERETQYF

v_call: TRBV7-9
j_call: TRBJ1-4
cdr3_aa: CASSARQGTNEKLFF

v_call: TRBV5-1
j_call: TRBJ1-1
cdr3_aa: CASSLAQGLVNTEAFF

v_call: TRBV9
j_call: TRBJ2-1
cdr3_aa: CASSVGTGGNEQFF

v_call: TRBV5-1
j_call: TRBJ2-5
cdr3_aa: CASSLMGKQETQYF

v_call: TRBV9
j_call: TRBJ2-5
cdr3_aa: CASSPPLGLQETQYF

v_call: TRBV4-1
j_call: TRBJ2-7
cdr3_aa: CASSQDGGYEQYF

v_call: TRBV11-2
j_call: TRBJ2-2
cdr3_aa: CASSLGRTGELFF

v_call: TRBV19
j_call: TRBJ1-5
cdr3_aa: CASRDLSNQPQHF

v_call: TRBV10-1
j_call: TRBJ2-1
cdr3_aa: CASSKDSGGNEQFF

v_call: TRBV28
j_call: TRBJ2-7
cdr3_aa: CASSLRGLDAYEQYF

v_call: TRBV6-1
j_call: TRBJ1-2
cdr3_aa: CASSVRGLKSYGYTF

v_call: TRBV7-9
j_call: TRBJ1-4
cdr3_aa: CASSLNPREKLFF

v_call: TRBV5-8
j_call: TRBJ2-1
cdr3_aa: CASSSYNEQFF

v_call: TRBV5-3
j_call: TRBJ2-1
cdr3_aa: CARSSPTSGRAKDEQFF

v_call: TRBV6-6
j_call: TRBJ1-5
cdr3_aa: CASSYSTGASNQPQHF

v_call: TRBV9
j_call: TRBJ2-1
cdr3_aa: CASSGPDSTNHNEQLF

v_call: TRBV7-2
j_call: TRBJ1-3
cdr3_aa: CASSLEAGSFGNTIYF

v_call: TRBV4-2
j_call: TRBJ2-1
cdr3_aa: CASRDPPREQFF

v_call: TRBV6-1
j_call: TRBJ1-2
cdr3_aa: CASSHRNTNYGYTF

v_call: TRBV5-1
j_call: TRBJ2-7
cdr3_aa: CASSWSGTEETKGIYEQYF

v_call: TRBV11-1
j_call: TRBJ2-3
cdr3_aa: CASSLDRDYGDTQYF

v_call: TRBV6-6
j_call: TRBJ1-1
cdr3_aa: CASGAPNTEAFF

v_call: TRBV11-3
j_call: TRBJ2-2
cdr3_aa: CASSFVSGAELFF

v_call: TRBV5-4
j_call: TRBJ2-1
cdr3_aa: CASSLGSGGAGSVHNEQFF

v_call: TRBV28
j_call: TRBJ1-2
cdr3_aa: CASSSPGQGYGYTF

v_call: TRBV6-5
j_call: TRBJ1-2
cdr3_aa: CASSPDFPSKGYTF

v_call: TRBV4-1
j_call: TRBJ2-7
cdr3_aa: CASSQGLLTSDEQYF

v_call: TRBV13
j_call: TRBJ2-2
cdr3_aa: CASSLRMNTGELFF

v_call: TRBV5-1
j_call: TRBJ2-1
cdr3_aa: CASSLRRLAGNSYNEQFF

v_call: TRBV7-6
j_call: TRBJ2-3
cdr3_aa: CASASMLGAGGDTQYF

v_call: TRBV5-4
j_call: TRBJ1-2
cdr3_aa: CASGPWSDRGHGYTF

v_call: TRBV9
j_call: TRBJ2-3
cdr3_aa: CASSVSSGATDTQYF

v_call: TRBV2
j_call: TRBJ1-2
cdr3_aa: CASTEGRPGYTF

v_call: TRBV12-5
j_call: TRBJ2-1
cdr3_aa: CASGLTTLVYEQFF

v_call: TRBV19
j_call: TRBJ2-7
cdr3_aa: CASSPEATGSISYEQYF

v_call: TRBV6-5
j_call: TRBJ2-3
cdr3_aa: CASTSTDTQYF

v_call: TRBV18
j_call: TRBJ1-5
cdr3_aa: CASSPPGGINQPQHF

v_call: TRBV6-5
j_call: TRBJ2-7
cdr3_aa: CASILGTASYEQYF